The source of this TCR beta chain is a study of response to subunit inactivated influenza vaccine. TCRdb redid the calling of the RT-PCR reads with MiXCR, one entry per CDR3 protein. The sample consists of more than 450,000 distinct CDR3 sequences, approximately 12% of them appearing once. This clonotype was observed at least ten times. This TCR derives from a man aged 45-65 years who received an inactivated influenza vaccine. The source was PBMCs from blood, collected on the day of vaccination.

CDR3 DNA: TGTGCCAGCAGTGGACTAGCGGGAAGCGGTTTTAGGAACACCGGGGAGCTGTTTTTT. This encodes CASSGLAGSGFRNTGELFF. The chain couples TRBV27 to TRBJ2-2; 12 nucleotides line up with TRBD2. Germline assignment: CDR1 MNHEY and CDR2 SMNVEV (reference sequence). This CDR3 region has 19 residues. J gave up 1 base and V 5 bases, and 11 bases lay outside the gene matches.